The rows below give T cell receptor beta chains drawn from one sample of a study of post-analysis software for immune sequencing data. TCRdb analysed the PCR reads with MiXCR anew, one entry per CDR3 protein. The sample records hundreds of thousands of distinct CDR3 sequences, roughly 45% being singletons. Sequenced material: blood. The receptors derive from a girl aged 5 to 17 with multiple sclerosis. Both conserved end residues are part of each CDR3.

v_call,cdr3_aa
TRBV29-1,CSVERDRGTGEPFF
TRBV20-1,CSAQGLAGGSTDTQYF
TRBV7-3,CASSSRRMITSPLHF
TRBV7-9,CASSLVIDSSYEQYF
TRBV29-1,CSVVIAGTSYNEQFF
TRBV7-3,CASSFRGPQDTQYF
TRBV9,CASSVGGQGFDGYTF
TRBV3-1,CASSQDIIGTSGTLSYEQYF
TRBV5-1,CASSLGGRELLNTDTQYF
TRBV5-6,CASRPIQGTGYTF
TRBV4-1,CASSRGRGSGGTEAFF
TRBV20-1,CSASRQGSTEAFF
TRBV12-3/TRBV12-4,CAITPDGRGLYEQYF
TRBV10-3,CAISEEGVDNEQFF
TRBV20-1,CSAGDRADTQYF
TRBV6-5,CASRPTGLAGTDTQYF
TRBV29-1,CSVESRVTGAFSGANVLTF
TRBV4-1,CASSQPGISTDTQYF
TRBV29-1,CSVELRESEYF
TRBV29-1,CSVRLAGRDSPLHF
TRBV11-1,CASSAQWGVGEQYF
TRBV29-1,CSVFGRNTEAFF
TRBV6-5,CASSYNGALREISYEQYF
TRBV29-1,CSAQRAGGPIGYNEQFF
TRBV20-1,CSAHNPTDYEQYF
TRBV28,CASRYRQGRDSPLHF
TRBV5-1,CASSFGKGAETQYF
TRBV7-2,CASSARPGLAVTDTQYF
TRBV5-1,CASSPTTENYGYTF
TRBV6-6,CASSYEVHYGYTF
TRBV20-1,CSAMQGLAGALYTQYF
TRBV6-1,CASSTDRDTQYF
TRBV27,CASSAGTDRNQPQHF
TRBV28,CASSLQTSGSRDEQFF
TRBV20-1,CSATGVEQFF
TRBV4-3,CASSQGVPGQGLSNQPQHF
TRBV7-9,CASSLLAGDTQYF
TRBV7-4,CASSWSPTQPQHF
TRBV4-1,CASSQQQQETQYF
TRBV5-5,CASSASTGTNYGYTF
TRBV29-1,CSVELVERSSYNEQFF
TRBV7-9,CASSISQTGSLYGYTF
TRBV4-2,CASSQDPVEVSYNEQFF
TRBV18,CASSTTGGNEQFF
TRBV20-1,CSATGTYEQYF
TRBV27,CASRSLRAGQWLKNIQYF
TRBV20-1,CSARGPDRLRAFF
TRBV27,CASSGSGTGGADTEAFF